This T cell receptor beta chain derives from a study of cytomegalovirus exposure and HLA in healthy donors. Study-level background: Earlier work reported approximately 110 million unique TCR beta sequences from 150 million to 200 million T cells.

Germline V gives CDR1 SGHTA, CDR2 FQGTGA. The CDR3 totals 15 residues. V was clipped by 2 bases and J by 1 base, with 12 bases between them. The PCR ran on 60 Vbeta and 13 Jbeta primers. Only in-frame clones appear in the TCRdb table, and some are missing; sequencing was by immunoSEQ multiplex PCR. The sample contains about 90,000 clones, roughly 71% of which appear only once. To note about this clone: Its target is unknown.

Findings and limits, study-wide: In a later analysis, TCR association rates varied by HLA locus: DRB1 most, HLA-C fewest. In a later analysis, TCR beta V- and J-gene trimming showed a link to a missense DCLRE1C variant. No immune exposure information besides CMV serostatus was available.

Specimen: PBMCs. The TCR was taken from a woman aged 18-29 years in good health and CMV-seropositive. The rearrangement links TRBV7-3 to TRBJ2-7; maybe TRBD2 (6 bases). The CDR3 sequence is CASSLFPGESYEQYF. Here the CDR3 DNA reads TGTGCCAGCAGCTTATTCCCGGGGGAATCCTACGAGCAGTACTTC.